Shown below are 13 T cell receptor beta chains from a single sample sequenced in a study of T cell responses to AZD1222 COVID-19 vaccine. Assay used: immunoSEQ multiplex PCR; TCRdb lists only in-frame clones, some missing. This sample has approximately 70,000 clones, with about 85% found just once. The source material was peripheral blood, sampled on day 0 of AZD1222 vaccination. The receptors derive from an adult in good health.

The chain carries TRBV12-3 or TRBV12-4 and TRBJ2-7; the D is unclear. The CDR3 consists of 11 residues. The germline V and J ends were trimmed by 4 bases and 10 bases, with 11 bases remaining between them. The CDR3 region has the DNA TGTGCCAGCAGTTCACAGAGTGCCCAGTACTTC. The encoded protein is CASSSQSAQYF.

This rearrangement joins TRBV15 to TRBJ2-1; 9 nucleotides match TRBD2. The CDR3 runs 16 residues. The V gene's germline CDR1 is LNHNV and CDR2 YYDKDF (reference sequence). V dropped 0 bases and J dropped 3; count of bases not matched to a gene: 3. CDR3 amino acids: CATSRDPLAGYNEQFF. CDR3 nucleotides: TGTGCCACCAGCAGAGACCCACTAGCGGGCTACAATGAGCAGTTCTTC.

The genes are TRBV6-2 or TRBV6-3 and TRBJ2-5, with 8 bases lining up with TRBD2. V dropped 2 bases and J dropped 4; count of bases not matched to a gene: 12. The length of the CDR3 is 17 residues. Germline V gene lookup returns CDR1 MNHEY and CDR2 SVGEGT. The CDR3 loop reads CASSYQLAEWPGETQYF. DNA for the CDR3: TGTGCCAGCAGTTACCAACTAGCGGAGTGGCCGGGAGAGACCCAGTACTTC.

V usage is TRBV5-8 and J usage is TRBJ2-7; D ambiguous. The CDR3 spans 13 residues. V was trimmed by 7 bases and J by 1 base, leaving 12 bases between them. CDR1 SGHTS and CDR2 YDEGEE come from the germline V gene. CDR3: CASEVDKSYEQYF. DNA for the CDR3: TGTGCCAGCGAAGTTGACAAGTCCTACGAGCAGTACTTC. The full variable domain, in which reference TRBV5-8 and TRBJ2-7 provide the parts outside the CDR3, is EAGVTQSPTHLIKTRGQQATLRCSPISGHTSVYWYQQALGLGLQFLLWYDEGEERNRGNFPPRFSGRQFPNYSSELNVNALELEDSALYLCASEVDKSYEQYFGPGTRLTVT.

The chain couples TRBV11-3 to TRBJ2-7; possibly TRBD1 for D (6 bases). In germline, CDR1 is SGHNT, CDR2 YENEEA. Trimming removed 5 bases from V and 7 bases from J, with 15 bases in between. CDR3 length: 13 residues. The CDR3 spells CASSRIQGGEQYF. The CDR3 nucleotides are TGTGCCAGCAGCCGTATACAGGGCGGAGAGCAGTACTTC.

This rearrangement joins TRBV5-1 to TRBJ2-3; possible D gene TRBD2, 7 bases. V dropped 0 bases and J dropped 2 bases, with 13 bases sitting between them. The germline V gene has CDR1 SGHRS and CDR2 YFSETQ. The CDR3 has 16 residues. This CDR3 reads CASSLGGRGLTDTQYF. CDR3 DNA: TGCGCCAGCAGCTTGGGTGGGCGGGGGCTCACAGATACGCAGTATTTT.

V usage is TRBV7-8 and J usage is TRBJ2-6, with D perhaps TRBD2 (5 bases). The CDR3 has 18 residues. V lost 11 bases, J lost 7 bases, and 30 bases lay in between. Germline assignment: CDR1 SGHVS and CDR2 FQNEAQ. The DNA of the CDR3 is TGTGCCGGAGGCGGTGGACGACGAATAGTTTCCCACGCCAACGTCCTGACTTTC. Its translation: CAGGGGRRIVSHANVLTF.

The genes are TRBV11-2 and TRBJ2-7, with 9 bases fitting TRBD1. Germline loops: CDR1 SGHAT, CDR2 FQNNGV. V lost 1 base and J lost 5; bases outside the gene matches: 9. The CDR3 spans 16 residues. The CDR3 sequence: CASSLGVTGQGHEQYF. DNA of the CDR3: TGTGCCAGCAGCTTAGGTGTGACGGGACAGGGCCACGAGCAGTACTTC. The full variable domain, with the rest looked up from reference TRBV11-2 and TRBJ2-7, is EAGVAQSPRYKIIEKRQSVAFWCNPISGHATLYWYQQILGQGPKLLIQFQNNGVVDDSQLPKDRFSAERLKGVDSTLKIQPAKLEDSAVYLCASSLGVTGQGHEQYFGPGTRLTVT.

The sample holds one count of this clone. The chain has TRBV27 and TRBJ1-2; D may be TRBD1 (6 bases). CDR3 length: 14 amino acids. Trimming stripped 5 bases from V and 8 bases from J, with 18 bases between. CDR1 and CDR2 (germline): MNHEY, SMNVEV (reference sequence). CDR3 in amino acids: CASSPWGQGQGYTF. The CDR3 DNA sequence: TGTGCCAGCAGTCCCTGGGGGCAGGGGCAAGGCTACACCTTC.

Sample share makes this clone medium-sized. Other DNA sequences in this specimen translate into the identical CDR3. This chain uses TRBV5-6 with TRBJ1-2; 8 bases align to TRBD1. There are 16 residues in the CDR3. Germline assignment: CDR1 SGHDT and CDR2 YYEEEE. Trimming took 2 bases from V and 2 from J; bases not matched to a gene: 8. The CDR3 bases are TGTGCCAGCAGCTTAATTTTCCAGGGGGCGAACTATGGCTACACCTTC. Translating gives CASSLIFQGANYGYTF.

This chain joins TRBV7-2 and TRBJ2-3, with 14 bases fitting TRBD2. Trimming cost V 5 bases and J 4 bases; bases outside gene matches: 5. The CDR3 sequence is 16 residues long. CDR1 is SGHTA and CDR2 is FQGNSA in the germline V gene. CDR3 nucleotides: TGTGCCAGCAGCACGGGACTAGCGGGAGCCCCAGATACGCAGTATTTT. Residues: CASSTGLAGAPDTQYF.

CDR3 in amino acids: CASSEVGQGARDGYTF. CDR3 bases: TGTGCCAGCAGTGAGGTTGGACAGGGGGCGCGGGATGGCTACACCTTC. The chain links TRBV6-1 to TRBJ1-2; 11 bases map to TRBD1. The CDR3 runs 16 residues. Germline-derived CDR1 and CDR2 are MNHNS and SASEGT. V was clipped by 3 bases and J by 6 bases; unmatched bases: 9.

This chain joins TRBV27 and TRBJ2-1, with D uncertain. CDR1 and CDR2 (germline): MNHEY, SMNVEV (reference sequence). Trimming cost V 2 bases and J 6 bases, with 20 bases left between them. The CDR3 has 17 residues. The CDR3 region is CASSLPTDLGPGNEQFF. In nucleotides, the CDR3 is TGTGCCAGCAGTTTACCCACCGACTTAGGACCAGGCAATGAGCAGTTCTTC.